This T cell receptor beta chain comes out of a study of beta chain features in type 1 diabetes. Study-wide results and limits: Within each of all four CD4+ subsets, Type 1 diabetes patients had TCRB CDR3s that were moderately but significantly shorter. TCRB rearrangement may or may not be influenced by HLA type; here this remained unresolved.

CDR3 length: 12 residues. Trimming took off 5 bases at V and 2 bases at J, with 6 bases between the two ends. CDR1 and CDR2 (germline): MGHDK, SYGVNS. Reverse transcription of all isolated RNA meant that expressed TCRB transcripts were sequenced. Assay used: immunoSEQ multiplex PCR; TCRdb lists only in-frame clones, some missing. The data contain more than 250,000 clones, 20% of them singletons. A remark on this clone: What it binds is not known.

The authors sorted CD4+ naive, central memory, regulatory and stem cell-like memory cells via CD45RO/CCR7/CD25/CD127/CD95/CD27. This rearrangement joins TRBV25-1 to TRBJ1-1; D is unclear. The origin of this receptor is a woman aged 40 to 50 with type 1 diabetes. The specimen was naive CD4+ T cells from blood. For the CDR3, the DNA is TGTGCCAGCAGTAACAGTAACACTGAAGCTTTCTTT. It codes for CASSNSNTEAFF.